What follows is one T cell receptor (beta chain) and its context. Its target is unknown. This record comes from a study of T cell repertoires in cytomegalovirus infection. On the study more broadly: Signatures in public TCR beta sequences pointed to both CMV infection and matching HLA type.

General observations from the study: CMV-specific TCR beta clonotypes restricted by HLA-C dominated the ex vivo response.

The CDR3 is 14 amino acids. The V and J ends lost 4 bases and 5 bases, in that order; junction bases with no gene match: 4. Germline V gene sequence: CDR1 MGHRA, CDR2 YSYEKL. TCRdb analysed the reads with MiXCR anew, one entry per CDR3 protein. The repertoire consists of around 530,000 distinct CDR3 sequences, with approximately 15% occurring once and the leading ten covering 20% to 30%. This receptor was identified in a human donor in good health (CMV status not recorded). Some clones in this sample may be carry-over from other donors' samples. Sequenced sample: CD8+ T cells from PBMCs. The V and J genes are TRBV4-1 and TRBJ1-5; the match to TRBD1 covers 8 bases. Here the CDR3 DNA reads TGCGCCAGCAGCCTCCAGGACAGGGATCAGCCCCAGCATTTT. This gives the protein CASSLQDRDQPQHF.